This T cell receptor beta chain was captured in a study of cytomegalovirus exposure and HLA in healthy donors. This table comes from immunoSEQ multiplex PCR, and its TCRdb copy is limited to in-frame clones, with some not included. The sample holds 200,000 or so clones; 80% to 90% are singletons and the top ten take 2.5% to 3.5%. Separate from the roughly 700-subject first cohort was the approximately 130-subject validation cohort, to which the donors belonged. The CDR3 has 15 amino acids. Germline V gives CDR1 LNHNV, CDR2 YYDKDF (reference sequence). The V end was cut by 1 base, the J end by 5 bases, with 12 bases between.

This rearrangement joins TRBV15 to TRBJ1-3; the D gene is possibly TRBD1 (5 bases). This sequence originates from a woman aged 18-29 years in good health and CMV-seronegative. The sample consisted of PBMCs. The chain's CDR3 is CATSRAAGYRNTIYF. The CDR3 nucleotides read TGTGCCACCAGCAGAGCTGCAGGGTATAGAAACACCATATATTTT.